The 25 T cell receptor beta chains reported below all come from one sample, sequenced in a study of control samples from healthy donors and cancer patients (dated by TCRdb to the early 2020s). Libraries were built with the immunoSEQ multiplex PCR assay. Held by TCRdb, this immuneACCESS table contains in-frame sequences only and omits some clones. Under half of the omission traces to an unresolved V gene where checked; the cause of the rest is unknown. Across this sample there are fewer than 25,000 clones, with around 80% seen only once. 25% to 30% of the sample belongs to the ten largest clones. The sequencing sample was made of PBMCs. The receptors were gathered from a man older than 75 with head and neck cancer.

The rearrangement joins TRBV10-1 to TRBJ2-7, with TRBD1 matching 10 bases. CDR3 length: 15 residues. Germline CDR1 and CDR2: WNHNN and SYGVQD (reference sequence). Unmatched junction bases numbered 7, after V lost 3 bases and J lost 5 bases. DNA for the CDR3: TGCGCCAGCAGTGATCCCGGGACAGGGGTCAACGAGCAGTACTTC. It codes for CASSDPGTGVNEQYF.

The chain employs TRBV2 and TRBJ1-2, with 10 nucleotides matching TRBD1. Germline CDR1 SNHLY, CDR2 FYNNEI. The trim removed 5 bases at V and 8 bases at J, leaving 8 bases unmatched. CDR3 length equals 14 residues. The CDR3 DNA reads TGTGCCAGCAGTTTGGACAGGGGGGGCTTAGGCTACACCTTC. The encoded protein is CASSLDRGGLGYTF.

The chain has TRBV4-3 and TRBJ1-2; D is unclear. This CDR3 spans 15 amino acids. Germline CDR1 reads LGHNA; CDR2 reads YSLEER. Between the trimmed V and J ends, which lost 0 bases and 2 bases, there was a span of 10 bases. Written as DNA, the CDR3 is TGCGCCAGCAGCCAAGATTTTCTTGAGAACTATGGCTACACCTTC. This encodes CASSQDFLENYGYTF.

The J gene is TRBJ1-3, the V gene TRBV7-3; D not resolved. CDR1 SGHTA and CDR2 FQGTGA come from the germline V gene. The CDR3 runs 13 residues. The germline V and J ends were trimmed by 5 bases and 4 bases, with 9 bases remaining between them. In DNA, the CDR3 is TGTGCCAGCAGCCCAGCGGGGGGAAACACCATATATTTT. This codes for CASSPAGGNTIYF.

In this sample, this clone turned up once. The rearrangement uses TRBV10-3 and TRBJ1-1; TRBD1 might be the D (6 bases). From germline, CDR1 is ENHRY and CDR2 SYGVKD. CDR3 length equals 15 residues. V lost 0 bases and J lost 4, with 12 bases in between. The CDR3 sequence: CAISESGGQGTEAFF. DNA of the CDR3: TGTGCCATCAGTGAGTCTGGGGGGCAGGGCACTGAAGCTTTCTTT.

The chain employs TRBV7-2 and TRBJ2-5; either TRBD1 or TRBD2 may fit D (5 bases each). V shed 6 bases and J shed 10 bases, with 15 bases lying between them. CDR3 length equals 12 residues. Germline V lookup: CDR1 SGHTA, CDR2 FQGNSA. In DNA, the CDR3 is TGTGCCAGCAGTCAGACAGTGGGGGACCAGTACTTC. Protein sequence: CASSQTVGDQYF.

This sequence joins TRBV28 and TRBJ2-5; 9 nucleotides align to TRBD1. The CDR3 contains 18 residues. Germline V gene sequence: CDR1 MDHEN, CDR2 SYDVKM. Germline trimming cut 1 base from V and 0 bases from J; bases unmatched to any gene: 9. CDR3 coding DNA: TGTGCCAGCAGTTTATCTCCCCGGACAGGGGAGTACCAAGAGACCCAGTACTTC. Its protein is CASSLSPRTGEYQETQYF.

This rearrangement joins TRBV7-3 to TRBJ2-1, with D perhaps matching TRBD2 (6 bases). The CDR3 is 15 residues long. Trimming left V 0 bases short and J 4 bases short, with 10 bases between. Germline assignment: CDR1 SGHTA and CDR2 FQGTGA. The CDR3 coding sequence is TGTGCCAGCAGCTTAACGGGAGGTCCGTACAATGAGCAGTTCTTC. As protein: CASSLTGGPYNEQFF.

This clone has a handful of counts. The chain is built from TRBV6-5 and TRBJ1-5, with a possible D match to TRBD1 (6 bases). Deletions cut 0 bases from V and 9 bases from J, with 9 bases between. Looked up from germline, CDR1 is MNHEY and CDR2 is SVGAGI. The CDR3 covers 13 residues. CDR3: CASSYSQGGPQHF. As DNA, the CDR3 is TGTGCCAGCAGTTACTCGCAAGGGGGGCCCCAGCATTTT.

The DNA of the CDR3 is TGCAGCGTCTGGGGACAGGGGGCTGTTGAGCAGTACTTC. Translated: CSVWGQGAVEQYF. The gene calls are TRBV29-1 and TRBJ2-7; 12 bases are shared with TRBD1. There are 13 residues in the CDR3. Germline V gives CDR1 SQVTM, CDR2 ANQGSEA. V was pared by 6 bases and J by 7 bases, with 7 bases of the junction left unmatched.

This clone was counted a few times. This chain uses TRBV9 with TRBJ2-3; 9 bases align to TRBD2. Unmatched junction bases numbered 5, after V lost 2 bases and J lost 4 bases. The CDR3 has 15 amino acids. CDR1 is SGDLS, CDR2 YYNGEE, per germline. The CDR3, as DNA: TGTGCCAGCAGCGTTAGCGGGAGCGCCGCAGATACGCAGTATTTT. Amino acids: CASSVSGSAADTQYF.

This chain uses TRBV11-2 with TRBJ2-2, with TRBD2 identical over 8 bases. The germline CDR1 and CDR2 sequences are SGHAT and FQNNGV. V lost 6 bases to trimming and J lost 2 bases; unmatched junction nucleotides: 8. There are 16 residues in the CDR3. CDR3 protein: CASRRTTSGNTGELFF. CDR3 DNA sequence: TGTGCCAGCAGAAGAACCACTAGCGGAAACACCGGGGAGCTGTTTTTT.

The chain combines TRBV24-1 with TRBJ2-5; D is ambiguous. This CDR3 is built from 13 residues. Trimming pared 2 bases from V and 1 base from J, leaving 4 bases between. Germline CDR1 reads KGHDR; CDR2 reads SFDVKD. The CDR3 region is CATSDYPQETQYF. CDR3 nucleotides: TGTGCCACCAGTGATTACCCCCAAGAGACCCAGTACTTC.

The V call is TRBV24-1, the J call TRBJ2-2, with D uncertain. The CDR3 has 12 residues. Trimming removed 5 bases at V and 1 base at J, with 1 base between. Germline values: CDR1 KGHDR, CDR2 SFDVKD. CDR3 sequence reads: CATSVNTGELFF. As DNA, the CDR3 is TGTGCCACCAGTGTGAACACCGGGGAGCTGTTTTTT.

V usage is TRBV7-9 and J usage is TRBJ2-3; TRBD2 matches 13 bases. V shed 5 bases and J 5 bases; nucleotides not matched to a gene: 4. The CDR3 is 15 residues long. Per germline, CDR1 SEHNR and CDR2 FQNEAQ (reference sequence). CDR3 nucleotides: TGTGCCAGCAGCATCCGACTAGCGGGGGGAGATACGCAGTATTTT. Residues: CASSIRLAGGDTQYF.

The gene calls are TRBV5-6 and TRBJ2-7; D is perhaps TRBD2 (5 bases). Trimming pared 4 bases from V and 3 bases from J, leaving 26 bases between. Germline CDR1 reads SGHDT; CDR2 reads YYEEEE. The CDR3 is 18 residues long. The CDR3 loop is CASSTPGLLGYPDYEQYF. In DNA, the CDR3 is TGTGCCAGCAGCACTCCGGGGTTACTAGGATACCCTGACTACGAGCAGTACTTC.

This chain uses TRBV21-1 with TRBJ2-3; no check of the table's D call, TRBD2, against the DNA was made. TRBV21-1 is a pseudogene locus. This CDR3 has 20 amino acids. The CDR3 DNA sequence: TGTGCCAGCAGAACCGGGGGGACTAGCGGGAGGGTTCCCCTCACAGATACGCAGTATTTT. Protein product: CASRTGGTSGRVPLTDTQYF.

This rearrangement joins TRBV20-1 to TRBJ1-2; TRBD1 matches at 9 bases. The V gene end was trimmed by 3 bases and the J gene end by 4 bases; junction bases not matched to a gene: 12. Germline lookup yields CDR1 DFQATT and CDR2 SNEGSKA (reference sequence). CDR3 length equals 16 residues. For the CDR3, the DNA is TGCAGTGCTAGTCTCGGTGGGACAGGGTGGAGCTATGGCTACACCTTC. Its protein product is CSASLGGTGWSYGYTF.

The chain recombines TRBV19 with TRBJ1-2; 10 bases line up with TRBD1. The V gene end was trimmed by 1 base and the J gene end by 4 bases; junction bases not matched to a gene: 3. This CDR3 region has 15 residues. Germline V CDR1 and CDR2: LNHDA, SQIVND (reference sequence). CDR3 protein: CASSIVGQGPYGYTF. Written as DNA, the CDR3 is TGTGCCAGTAGTATAGTGGGACAGGGGCCCTATGGCTACACCTTC.

CDR3 sequence reads: CASSYSARGNEQYF. In DNA form, the CDR3 reads TGTGCCAGCAGTTACTCTGCCAGGGGGAACGAGCAGTACTTC. The chain joins TRBV6-5 to TRBJ2-7; 7 bases agree with TRBD1. V was pared by 0 bases and J by 5 bases, with 4 bases of the junction left unmatched. Germline loops: CDR1 MNHEY, CDR2 SVGAGI. The CDR3 length is 14 residues.

The chain recombines TRBV5-1 with TRBJ2-5; 7 bases agree with TRBD2. Germline CDR1 is SGHRS and CDR2 is YFSETQ. With V trimmed by 4 bases and J by 2 bases, 11 bases remained unmatched. The CDR3 is 16 residues long. The CDR3 DNA reads as TGCGCCAGCAGCCCGAAGAGACTAGCCTCTCAAGAGACCCAGTACTTC. Its translation: CASSPKRLASQETQYF.

The V gene is TRBV5-4, the J gene TRBJ1-1; D is uncertain. The CDR3 spans 14 residues. V was shortened by 0 bases and J by 4 bases, with 10 bases between the two germline ends. Germline V lookup: CDR1 SGHNT, CDR2 YYREEE (reference sequence). DNA for the CDR3: TGTGCCAGCAGCTTGGCCTACAGTGCCACTGAAGCTTTCTTT. As protein: CASSLAYSATEAFF.

This chain connects TRBV2 to TRBJ1-5; D may be TRBD1 (5 bases). Deletions cut 8 bases from V and 6 bases from J, with 20 bases between. The CDR3 has 15 residues. Germline CDR1 and CDR2: SNHLY and FYNNEI. CDR3 nucleotides: TGTGCCAGCGTCCCGACAGTTGTGAGCGGTCAGCCCCAGCATTTT. Translated: CASVPTVVSGQPQHF.

The chain combines TRBV2 with TRBJ1-2; 9 bases align to TRBD1. The CDR3 covers 14 residues. The junction had 5 bases not matched to a gene; V was cut back by 5 bases and J by 4 bases. Germline-derived CDR1 and CDR2 are SNHLY and FYNNEI. The CDR3 sequence is CASSPDRGRYGYTF. The CDR3, as DNA: TGTGCCAGCAGTCCGGACAGGGGTCGCTATGGCTACACCTTC.

The chain has TRBV5-1 and TRBJ2-3, with D maybe TRBD1 (5 bases). Germline V lookup: CDR1 SGHRS, CDR2 YFSETQ. The V gene lost 0 bases and the J gene lost 11 bases, with 22 bases spanning the gap. The CDR3 covers 16 residues. The CDR3 reads CASSLAENREGQGQYF. In nucleotides, the CDR3 is TGCGCCAGCAGCTTGGCCGAAAACCGAGAAGGGCAGGGGCAGTATTTT.